This TCR beta chain was identified in a study of shared clonotypes between healthy human individuals. None of the donors, who were healthy HIV-negative adults, had recently had acute infections or vaccinations. Study-level results: Expectations were that clonotype sharing among donors would be affected by sequencing depth.

This was a deep-level run. The team ran DNA from unsorted PBMCs on ten immunoSEQ deep assay plates for sequencing. The table came from immunoSEQ multiplex PCR; TCRdb's copy has only in-frame clones and leaves some out. Among hundreds of thousands of clones listed, about four fifths were seen once. CDR1 and CDR2 from the germline V gene are MDHEN and SYDVKM. V gave up 5 bases and J gave up 4 bases, with 14 bases separating them. The CDR3 runs to 14 residues. To note about this clone: What it binds is unknown.

The sequenced sample consisted of PBMCs. The receptor was derived from a woman in her thirties or forties in good health. Some clones in this sample may be carry-over from other donors' samples. V is TRBV28 and J is TRBJ2-5; no clear D. DNA for the CDR3: TGTGCCAGCAGTAGGAACGCTGAGTCAGAGACCCAGTACTTC. Amino acid sequence: CASSRNAESETQYF.